This TCR beta chain stems from a study of PD-L1 blockade in urothelial cancer. The protocol was immunoSEQ multiplex PCR, while the TCRdb copy is restricted to in-frame clones and leaves out a portion. This repertoire shows 45,000 to 65,000 clones, around 82% found once; its top ten account for about 5.3%. This clone was seen a handful of times. The CDR3 length is 13 residues. The germline V gene encodes CDR1 SGHTS and CDR2 YDEGEE. V lost 2 bases and J 6 bases, leaving 11 bases between the germline ends. This clonotype was obtained from a man between 40 and 49 years old with urothelial cancer. The source was PBMCs, collected around atezolizumab (anti-PD-L1) treatment. The rearrangement links TRBV5-8 to TRBJ1-1; TRBD1 is a possible D gene (6 bases). The CDR3 region has the DNA TGTGCCAGCAGCTTAACAGGGTACGCTGAAGCTTTCTTT. Translated: CASSLTGYAEAFF.